Listed below are T cell receptor beta chains from one sample, sequenced in a study of T cell responses to AZD1222 COVID-19 vaccine. This table comes from immunoSEQ multiplex PCR, and its TCRdb copy is limited to in-frame clones, with some not included. The repertoire holds some 130,000 clones, with approximately 85% as singletons. The specimen was peripheral blood, collected on day 0 of AZD1222 vaccination. These receptors originate from an adult in good health. Each CDR3 is given with its conserved first and last residue. The D gene is left open where the match is weak. The size entry is marked missing in some rows and otherwise reads once, few, many or a size class.

D	size	V	J	CDR3	DNA
.	.	TRBV11-3	TRBJ2-1	CASSSGPPGYNEQFF	TGTGCCAGCAGCTCGGGACCTCCTGGGTACAATGAGCAGTTCTTC
TRBD1	.	TRBV24-1	TRBJ1-2	CATRETGGTNYGYTF	TGTGCCACCAGAGAGACAGGGGGGACTAACTATGGCTACACCTTC
.	.	TRBV7-9	TRBJ2-5	CASSWVLGGLETQYF	TGTGCCAGCAGCTGGGTGTTAGGTGGGCTTGAGACCCAGTACTTC
.	once	TRBV5-6	TRBJ2-4	CASSLGWHGGGIQYF	TGTGCCAGCAGCTTGGGTTGGCACGGAGGAGGCATTCAGTACTTC
TRBD1	.	TRBV24-1	TRBJ2-1	CATSARGLRSSYNEQFF	TGTGCCACCAGTGCCAGGGGGCTGCGTAGCTCCTACAATGAGCAGTTCTTC
TRBD1	.	TRBV7-7	TRBJ2-5	CASSSGQGGQETQYF	TGTGCTAGCAGCAGCGGACAGGGCGGACAAGAGACCCAGTACTTC
.	.	TRBV13	TRBJ1-2	CASTGANTQGYTF	TGTGCCAGCACCGGGGCAAACACGCAGGGCTACACCTTC
.	.	TRBV19	TRBJ1-4	CASSVPQGRREKLFF	TGTGCCAGTAGCGTCCCCCAGGGTAGACGTGAAAAACTGTTTTTT
.	.	TRBV7-9	TRBJ2-3	CASSLAGLEQRNTQYF	TGTGCCAGCAGCTTAGCGGGCTTAGAGCAGCGGAATACGCAGTATTTT
TRBD1	.	TRBV5-8	TRBJ1-5	CASSRQGSNQPQHF	TGTGCCAGCAGCAGACAGGGTAGCAATCAGCCCCAGCATTTT
TRBD1	few	TRBV3-1/TRBV3-2	TRBJ1-2	CASSQERQGAFNYGYTF	TGTGCCAGCAGCCAAGAAAGACAGGGGGCCTTTAACTATGGCTACACCTTC
.	.	TRBV11-2	TRBJ2-5	CASSLTGPNQETQYF	TGTGCCAGCAGCTTAACAGGGCCGAACCAAGAGACCCAGTACTTC
.	.	TRBV20-1	TRBJ1-1	CRGTENTEAFF	TGCAGGGGGACGGAGAACACTGAAGCTTTCTTT
.	.	TRBV9	TRBJ2-6	CASSVGRGLTGANVLTF	TGTGCCAGCAGCGTAGGCAGGGGATTGACTGGGGCCAACGTCCTGACTTTC